This T cell receptor beta chain was recorded in a study of OX40 agonist ivuxolimab in advanced cancers. In the study overall: Melanoma, hepatocellular carcinoma, head and neck or renal cell cancer occurred in dose-escalation patients. Aged 23 to 79 with a mean of 60 years, they were about 83% male.

Points from the study as a whole: Not determined was the antigen specificity of the expanded peripheral T cells.

Comment on this clone: Its antigen is not identified.

Prior autoimmune disease or systemic immunosuppression barred patients. Per germline, CDR1 MNHNY and CDR2 SVGAGI (reference sequence). V was shortened by 5 bases and J by 7 bases, with 17 bases between the two germline ends. CDR3 size: 14 residues. Repertoires were generated with immunoSEQ multiplex PCR, while TCRdb's copy carries only in-frame clones and drops some. The table shows more than 95,000 clones, with roughly 92% occurring only once. Sequenced material: CD4+ or CD8+ T cells sorted from blood, taken in a trial of the OX40 agonist ivuxolimab. The V call is TRBV6-6, the J call TRBJ1-2; possible D gene TRBD1, 5 bases. This TCR was recovered from an adult with an advanced solid tumor such as melanoma, head and neck, liver or kidney cancer. This CDR3 is CASSPGTARTGYTF. As DNA, the CDR3 is TGTGCCAGCAGTCCCGGGACGGCAAGGACTGGCTACACCTTC.